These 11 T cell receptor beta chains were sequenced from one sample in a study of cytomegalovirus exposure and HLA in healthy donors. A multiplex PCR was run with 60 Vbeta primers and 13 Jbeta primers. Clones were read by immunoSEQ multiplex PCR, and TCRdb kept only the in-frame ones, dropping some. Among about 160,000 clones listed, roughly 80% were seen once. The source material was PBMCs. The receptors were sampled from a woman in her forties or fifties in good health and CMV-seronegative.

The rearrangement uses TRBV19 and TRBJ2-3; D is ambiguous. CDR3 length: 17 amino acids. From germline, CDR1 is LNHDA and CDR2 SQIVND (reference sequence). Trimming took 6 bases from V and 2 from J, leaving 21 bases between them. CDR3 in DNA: TGTGCCAGTAGCCCGGTCCGAACTCCCCCGTTCACAGATACGCAGTATTTT. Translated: CASSPVRTPPFTDTQYF.

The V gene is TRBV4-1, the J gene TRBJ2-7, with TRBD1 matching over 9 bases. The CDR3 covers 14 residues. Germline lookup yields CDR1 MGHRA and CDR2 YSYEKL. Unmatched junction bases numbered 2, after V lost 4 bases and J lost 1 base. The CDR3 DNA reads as TGCGCCAGCAGCCGGGGACAGGGTTCCTACGAGCAGTACTTC. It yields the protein CASSRGQGSYEQYF.

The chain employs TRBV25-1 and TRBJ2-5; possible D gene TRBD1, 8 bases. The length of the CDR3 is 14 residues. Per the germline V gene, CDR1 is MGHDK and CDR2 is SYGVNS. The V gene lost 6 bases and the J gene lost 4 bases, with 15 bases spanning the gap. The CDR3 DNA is TGTGCCAGCAGAGCAACAGGGGGGGGAGAGACCCAGTACTTC. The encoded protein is CASRATGGGETQYF.

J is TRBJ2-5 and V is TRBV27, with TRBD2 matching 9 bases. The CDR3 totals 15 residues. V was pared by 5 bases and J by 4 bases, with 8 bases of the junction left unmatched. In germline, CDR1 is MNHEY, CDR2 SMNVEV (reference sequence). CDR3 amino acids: CASSVGILAGETQYF. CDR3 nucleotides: TGTGCCAGCAGTGTTGGGATACTAGCGGGAGAGACCCAGTACTTC.

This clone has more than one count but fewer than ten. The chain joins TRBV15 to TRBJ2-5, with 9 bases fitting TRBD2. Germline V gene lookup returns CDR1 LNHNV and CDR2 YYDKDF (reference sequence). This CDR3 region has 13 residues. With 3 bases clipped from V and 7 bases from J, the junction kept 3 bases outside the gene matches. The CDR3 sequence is CATSSAGGGTQYF. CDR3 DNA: TGTGCCACCAGCAGTGCGGGAGGGGGGACCCAGTACTTC.

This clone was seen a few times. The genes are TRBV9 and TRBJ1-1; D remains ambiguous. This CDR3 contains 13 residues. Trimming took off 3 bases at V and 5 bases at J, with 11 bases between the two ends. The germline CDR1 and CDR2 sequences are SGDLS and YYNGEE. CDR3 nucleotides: TGTGCCAGCAGCGCGGCCGGGGTGACTGAAGCTTTCTTT. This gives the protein CASSAAGVTEAFF.

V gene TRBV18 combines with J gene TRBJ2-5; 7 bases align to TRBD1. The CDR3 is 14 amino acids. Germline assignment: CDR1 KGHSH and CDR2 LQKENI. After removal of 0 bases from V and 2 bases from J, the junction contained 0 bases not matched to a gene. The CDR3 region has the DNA TGTGCCAGCTCACCACCGGGACAGCAAGAGACCCAGTACTTC. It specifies CASSPPGQQETQYF.

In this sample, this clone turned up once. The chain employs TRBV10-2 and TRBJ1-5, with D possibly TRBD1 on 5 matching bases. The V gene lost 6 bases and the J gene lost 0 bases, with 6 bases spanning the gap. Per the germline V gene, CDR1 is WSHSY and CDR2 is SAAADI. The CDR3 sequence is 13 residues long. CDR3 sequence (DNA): TGCGCCAGCAGGGGGGGTAGCAATCAGCCCCAGCATTTT. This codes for CASRGGSNQPQHF.

The DNA for the CDR3 is TGTGCCAGCTTTACCGAGGGGGGGTTTAGTACAGATACGCAGTATTTT. Its protein is CASFTEGGFSTDTQYF. The gene calls are TRBV2 and TRBJ2-3; the D gene is possibly TRBD2 (7 bases). The CDR3 extends over 16 amino acids. Germline CDR1 SNHLY, CDR2 FYNNEI. The V gene lost 8 bases and the J gene lost 3 bases, with 21 bases spanning the gap.

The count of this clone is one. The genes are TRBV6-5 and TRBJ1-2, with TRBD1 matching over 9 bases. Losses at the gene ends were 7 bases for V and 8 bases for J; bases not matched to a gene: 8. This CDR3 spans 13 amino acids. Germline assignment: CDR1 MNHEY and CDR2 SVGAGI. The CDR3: CASTVSQGAGYTF. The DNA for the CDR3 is TGTGCCAGCACCGTATCACAGGGGGCGGGCTACACCTTC.

This CDR3 reads CASRDSLYQMHSQHF. CDR3 bases: TGTGCCAGCCGGGACAGTCTTTATCAGATGCATTCCCAGCATTTT. The rearrangement links TRBV19 to TRBJ1-5; 7 bases agree with TRBD1. V dropped 9 bases and J dropped 11; count of bases not matched to a gene: 19. CDR1 is LNHDA, CDR2 SQIVND, per germline (reference sequence). The CDR3 is 15 amino acids.